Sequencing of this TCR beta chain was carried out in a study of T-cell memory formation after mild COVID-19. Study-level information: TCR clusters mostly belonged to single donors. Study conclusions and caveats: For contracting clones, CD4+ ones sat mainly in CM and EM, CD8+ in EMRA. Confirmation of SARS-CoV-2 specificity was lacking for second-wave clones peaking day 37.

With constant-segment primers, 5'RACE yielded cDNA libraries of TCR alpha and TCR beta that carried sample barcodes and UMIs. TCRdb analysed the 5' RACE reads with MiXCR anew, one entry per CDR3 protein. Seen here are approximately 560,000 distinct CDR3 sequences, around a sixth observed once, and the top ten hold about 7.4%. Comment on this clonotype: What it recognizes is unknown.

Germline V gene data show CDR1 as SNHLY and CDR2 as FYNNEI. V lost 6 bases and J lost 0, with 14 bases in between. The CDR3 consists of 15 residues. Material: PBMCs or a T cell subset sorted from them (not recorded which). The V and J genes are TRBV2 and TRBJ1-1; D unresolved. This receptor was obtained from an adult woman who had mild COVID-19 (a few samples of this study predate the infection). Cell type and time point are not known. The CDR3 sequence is CASRPSSSMNTEAFF. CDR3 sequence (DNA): TGTGCCAGCAGGCCCAGTAGTAGTATGAACACTGAAGCTTTCTTT.